A single sample is the source of the 26 T cell receptor beta chains below, sequenced in a study of T cell changes during pregnancy in multiple sclerosis. Using immunoSEQ multiplex PCR, the repertoire was profiled, and TCRdb retains in-frame clones only, with some absent. Here the sample spans about 17,000 clones, 84% being singletons. The material sequenced was CD8+ T cells from peripheral blood mononuclear cells, taken in the third trimester of pregnancy. The receptor set was obtained from a female donor in good health, enrolled as a control in a pregnancy study.

This sequence joins TRBV6-5 and TRBJ2-7; D perhaps matches TRBD2 (6 bases). From germline, CDR1 is MNHEY and CDR2 SVGAGI. There are 15 residues in the CDR3. Trimming shortened V by 1 base and J by 5 bases, and 15 bases separated the two germline ends. The CDR3 is CASSYLKGGYDEQYF. The CDR3 region has the DNA TGTGCCAGCAGTTACTTGAAGGGAGGTTACGACGAGCAGTACTTC.

The chain combines TRBV19 with TRBJ2-3, with 7 bases matching TRBD2. Trimming cost V 3 bases and J 2 bases; bases outside gene matches: 11. The germline V gene encodes CDR1 LNHDA and CDR2 SQIVND (reference sequence). The CDR3 is 17 amino acids. For the CDR3, the DNA is TGTGCCAGTAGTATTAATAGGGCTAGCGGATCCACAGATACGCAGTATTTT. This codes for CASSINRASGSTDTQYF.

This chain's CDR3 is CASSVTGGEQYF. The CDR3 region has the DNA TGTGCCAGCAGTGTGACAGGAGGCGAGCAGTACTTC. The chain carries TRBV27 and TRBJ2-7, with a weak D call TRBD1 (6 bases). The length of the CDR3 is 12 residues. V shed 5 bases and J shed 6 bases, with 11 bases lying between them. CDR1 is MNHEY and CDR2 is SMNVEV in the germline V gene (reference sequence).

The rearrangement joins TRBV28 to TRBJ2-7, with D perhaps matching TRBD2 (7 bases). This CDR3 is built from 14 residues. The V gene's germline CDR1 is MDHEN and CDR2 SYDVKM. The V gene lost 8 bases and the J gene lost 5 bases, with 19 bases spanning the gap. Written as DNA, the CDR3 is TGTGCCAGCTCCCCCCTGGGGGCGGGAGACGAGCAGTACTTC. It codes for CASSPLGAGDEQYF. The full variable domain, its missing parts supplied by reference TRBV28 and TRBJ2-7, is DVKVTQSSRYLVKRTGEKVFLECVQDMDHENMFWYRQDPGLGLRLIYFSYDVKMKEKGDIPEGYSVSREKKERFSLILESASTNQTSMYLCASSPLGAGDEQYFGPGTRLTVT.

This chain uses TRBV19 with TRBJ1-4; maybe TRBD1 (6 bases). The germline V and J ends were trimmed by 5 bases and 5 bases, with 12 bases remaining between them. The CDR3 consists of 14 residues. Germline CDR1 LNHDA, CDR2 SQIVND (reference sequence). CDR3 DNA: TGTGCCAGTAGTTTCAGGGGCCCGAATGAAAAACTGTTTTTT. Its protein is CASSFRGPNEKLFF.

The rearrangement uses TRBV10-1 and TRBJ2-5, with TRBD2 identical over 7 bases. This CDR3 spans 15 amino acids. Germline loops: CDR1 WNHNN, CDR2 SYGVQD (reference sequence). V was pared by 3 bases and J by 1 base, with 5 bases of the junction left unmatched. The CDR3 loop reads CASSESSGPQETQYF. In DNA, the CDR3 is TGCGCCAGCAGTGAATCTAGCGGCCCCCAAGAGACCCAGTACTTC.

V is TRBV4-1 and J is TRBJ2-3; D is unclear. CDR3 size: 16 residues. Germline-derived CDR1 and CDR2 are MGHRA and YSYEKL. Between the trimmed V and J ends, which lost 0 bases and 4 bases, there was a span of 14 bases. The CDR3 loop reads CASSQDPSANSDTQYF. The CDR3 DNA reads TGCGCCAGCAGCCAAGACCCCTCAGCGAACTCAGATACGCAGTATTTT.

The chain carries TRBV6-6 and TRBJ2-2; D might be TRBD1 (7 bases). Germline V gene data show CDR1 as MNHNY and CDR2 as SVGAGI (reference sequence). The V end lost 6 bases, the J end lost 3 bases, and 11 bases lay between the germline ends. The CDR3 is 14 amino acids. This chain's CDR3 is CASRGQRDTGELFF. Written as DNA, the CDR3 is TGTGCCAGCAGGGGACAGCGGGACACCGGGGAGCTGTTTTTT.

As concerns this clone: The final CDR3 position lacks the conserved phenylalanine or tryptophan, pointing to a likely read error. The DNA is left out, because the CDR3 cannot be placed on it with certainty; the CDR3 is given as TCRdb lists it. This sequence joins TRBV6-5 and TRBJ1-5; the table's D gene call, TRBD1, was not cross checked with the DNA. From its first to its last residue, the CDR3 has 9 amino acids. Germline V gene data show CDR1 as MNHEY and CDR2 as SVGAGI. This chain's CDR3 is CASSRTRVL.

This clone was observed a single time. J is TRBJ1-3 and V is TRBV10-1; possibly TRBD1 for D (6 bases). The length of the CDR3 is 14 residues. The germline V and J ends were trimmed by 3 bases and 2 bases, with 8 bases remaining between them. CDR1 WNHNN and CDR2 SYGVQD come from the germline V gene (reference sequence). CDR3 bases: TGCGCCAGCAGTGACAGGGGCGCTGGAAACACCATATATTTT. It codes for CASSDRGAGNTIYF.

This clone is large. CDR3 protein: CASSQRRDNEQYF. CDR3 nucleotide sequence: TGTGCCAGCAGCCAACGCCGGGACAACGAGCAGTACTTC. The J gene is TRBJ2-7, the V gene TRBV14; weak D call: TRBD1 (6 bases). The ends were cut back, 2 bases at V and 5 bases at J, with 10 bases in the middle. CDR3 length: 13 amino acids. The germline V gene has CDR1 SGHDN and CDR2 FVKESK. The full variable domain, rest sourced from reference TRBV14 and TRBJ2-7, is EAGVTQFPSHSVIEKGQTVTLRCDPISGHDNLYWYRRVMGKEIKFLLHFVKESKQDESGMPNNRFLAERTGGTYSTLKVQPAELEDSGVYFCASSQRRDNEQYFGPGTRLTVT.

J is TRBJ1-5 and V is TRBV7-9; the D gene is possibly TRBD1 (5 bases). The CDR3 loop spans 14 amino acids. CDR1 is SEHNR, CDR2 FQNEAQ, per germline (reference sequence). V gave up 1 base and J gave up 7 bases, with 11 bases separating them. Here the CDR3 reads CASSLVAGDQPQHF. The CDR3 region has the DNA TGTGCCAGCAGCTTAGTAGCGGGGGACCAGCCCCAGCATTTT. Full variable domain (outside the CDR3, taken from reference TRBV7-9 and TRBJ1-5): DTGVSQNPRHKITKRGQNVTFRCDPISEHNRLYWYRQTLGQGPEFLTYFQNEAQLEKSRLLSDRFSAERPKGSFSTLEIQRTEQGDSAMYLCASSLVAGDQPQHFGDGTRLSIL.

The rearrangement joins TRBV11-3 to TRBJ2-3; 7 bases align to TRBD1. Germline-derived CDR1 and CDR2 are SGHNT and YENEEA. The CDR3 is 14 residues long. V trimming: 5 bases; J trimming: 1 base; junction bases outside the gene matches: 3. The CDR3 spells CASSTGQGTDTQYF. For the CDR3, the DNA is TGTGCCAGCAGCACCGGACAGGGCACAGATACGCAGTATTTT.

This chain uses TRBV7-9 with TRBJ2-2; D gene uncertain. Germline V gene sequence: CDR1 SEHNR, CDR2 FQNEAQ (reference sequence). Between the trimmed V and J ends, which lost 8 bases and 5 bases, there was a span of 9 bases. The CDR3 has 12 amino acids. The CDR3 here is CASPLVTGELFF. In DNA, the CDR3 is TGTGCCAGCCCTCTAGTAACCGGGGAGCTGTTTTTT.

The V gene is TRBV5-6, the J gene TRBJ1-2, with 10 nucleotides matching TRBD1. V was pared by 4 bases and J by 6 bases, with 6 bases of the junction left unmatched. The germline V gene encodes CDR1 SGHDT and CDR2 YYEEEE. This CDR3 is built from 14 residues. The CDR3 here is CASSLRDRGHGYTF. CDR3 nucleotide sequence: TGTGCCAGCAGCCTACGGGACAGGGGCCATGGCTACACCTTC.

This chain links TRBV19 with TRBJ1-2; D gene unclear. The germline V gene encodes CDR1 LNHDA and CDR2 SQIVND (reference sequence). This CDR3 region has 16 residues. Trimming left V 8 bases short and J 8 bases short, with 27 bases between. The CDR3 sequence is CASATSLADQLGGYTF. As DNA, the CDR3 is TGTGCCAGTGCTACTTCCCTGGCAGACCAGCTCGGGGGCTACACCTTC.

CDR3 loop: CASSLGLNGYTF. The DNA of the CDR3 is TGTGCCAGCAGCTTGGGCCTGAATGGCTACACCTTC. J is TRBJ1-2 and V is TRBV7-9; unclear D gene. V lost 3 bases and J lost 6, with 8 bases in between. This CDR3 has 12 residues. Germline-derived CDR1 and CDR2 are SEHNR and FQNEAQ (reference sequence). Variable domain in full (rest from reference TRBV7-9 and TRBJ1-2): DTGVSQNPRHKITKRGQNVTFRCDPISEHNRLYWYRQTLGQGPEFLTYFQNEAQLEKSRLLSDRFSAERPKGSFSTLEIQRTEQGDSAMYLCASSLGLNGYTFGSGTRLTVV.

This sequence joins TRBV30 and TRBJ1-2; no clear D. V was clipped by 8 bases and J by 2 bases, with 12 bases between them. CDR1 is GTSNPN and CDR2 is SVGIG in the germline V gene (reference sequence). The CDR3 extends over 12 amino acids. The CDR3: CAAERQNYGYTF. The CDR3 DNA is TGTGCCGCGGAAAGGCAGAACTATGGCTACACCTTC.

The J gene is TRBJ2-1, the V gene TRBV6-1, with a weak D call TRBD1 (6 bases). The germline CDR1 and CDR2 sequences are MNHNS and SASEGT. This CDR3 comprises 16 residues. Deletions cut 1 base from V and 9 bases from J, with 19 bases between. As DNA, the CDR3 is TGTGCCAGCAGTGAAGACCCCGGGGTGGGGGCGAGTGAGCAGTTCTTC. Its translation: CASSEDPGVGASEQFF.

J is TRBJ1-2 and V is TRBV4-3; tentatively, D is TRBD1 (5 bases). CDR1 and CDR2 from the germline V gene are LGHNA and YSLEER. The V end lost 1 base, the J end lost 4 bases, and 13 bases lay between the germline ends. The CDR3 has 15 residues. This CDR3 reads CASSQGTGTGYGYTF. For the CDR3, the DNA is TGCGCCAGCAGCCAAGGAACGGGCACAGGCTATGGCTACACCTTC.

The J gene is TRBJ1-1, the V gene TRBV5-1; no definite D call. Trimming pared 4 bases from V and 4 bases from J, leaving 14 bases between. The germline V gene encodes CDR1 SGHRS and CDR2 YFSETQ. The CDR3 has 14 amino acids. For the CDR3, the DNA is TGCGCCAGCAGCCCGGACCTGGGGAGCACTGAAGCTTTCTTT. Protein product: CASSPDLGSTEAFF. Together with reference TRBV5-1 and TRBJ1-1, the CDR3 gives the full variable domain: KAGVTQTPRYLIKTRGQQVTLSCSPISGHRSVSWYQQTPGQGLQFLFEYFSETQRNKGNFPGRFSGRQFSNSRSEMNVSTLELGDSALYLCASSPDLGSTEAFFGQGTRLTVV.

This clone was detected once. CDR3 protein: CASSSSLDRKNYGYTF. CDR3 DNA sequence: TGTGCCAGCAGTTCCAGCCTGGACAGAAAAAATTATGGCTACACCTTC. The V gene is TRBV7-6, the J gene TRBJ1-2; D may be TRBD1 (6 bases). There are 16 residues in the CDR3. V lost 6 bases and J lost 5, with 22 bases in between. Germline loops: CDR1 SGHVS, CDR2 FNYEAQ.

This chain links TRBV6-5 with TRBJ2-3; 8 positions match TRBD1. The CDR3 sequence is 16 residues long. CDR1 MNHEY and CDR2 SVGAGI come from the germline V gene. V trimming: 3 bases; J trimming: 2 bases; junction bases outside the gene matches: 7. The CDR3 coding sequence is TGTGCCAGCAGTTATAGTTGGACAGGGATCACAGATACGCAGTATTTT. It translates to CASSYSWTGITDTQYF.

The chain employs TRBV27 and TRBJ2-3; TRBD1 matches 7 bases. CDR1 and CDR2 (germline): MNHEY, SMNVEV (reference sequence). V was clipped by 6 bases and J by 2 bases; unmatched bases: 8. This CDR3 comprises 15 residues. The CDR3 is CASSTGTVITDTQYF. In DNA form, the CDR3 reads TGTGCCAGCAGCACCGGGACAGTCATCACAGATACGCAGTATTTT.

Comment on this clone: Other DNA sequences from this sample encode an identical CDR3 as well. CDR3 nucleotides: TGTGCCAGCAGCTTAGACCCAGGGGCTAATGAAAAACTGTTTTTT. Encoded protein: CASSLDPGANEKLFF. V and J are TRBV11-3 and TRBJ1-4, with D possibly being TRBD1 (6 bases). Germline V gene lookup returns CDR1 SGHNT and CDR2 YENEEA. CDR3 size: 15 residues. V was shortened by 0 bases and J by 3 bases, with 8 bases between the two germline ends.

The chain employs TRBV6-6 and TRBJ2-4, with 8 positions matching TRBD2. The CDR3 is 12 amino acids. V gave up 11 bases and J gave up 4 bases; unmatched junction bases: 4. CDR1 is MNHNY and CDR2 is SVGAGI in the germline V gene (reference sequence). In DNA, the CDR3 is TGTGCCGCGGGGGGAGGGAAAAACATTCAGTACTTC. This sequence encodes CAAGGGKNIQYF.